The 30 T cell receptor beta chains reported below all come from one sample, sequenced in a study of T cell repertoires in aging, cancer and after chemotherapy. TCR beta rearrangements were amplified from peripheral blood genomic DNA. Rearranged V-D-J TRB sequences were amplified with a mixed TRB-A/B primer pool. Via MiXCR, TCRdb re-called the multiplex PCR reads, giving one row per CDR3 protein. The data contain thousands of distinct CDR3 sequences, around 70% of them seen just once; the ten biggest clones take up roughly 8.6%. Sequencing input: blood. The receptors here all came from a human donor with a solid tumor.

The chain couples TRBV7-9 to TRBJ2-2; the D is unclear. The V gene's germline CDR1 is SEHNR and CDR2 FQNEAQ (reference sequence). V was cut by 5 bases and J by 8 bases, with 9 bases left in between. The CDR3 runs to 12 residues. In nucleotides, the CDR3 is TGTGCCAGCAGCGTCCGTTTAGGGGAGCTGTTTTTT. This codes for CASSVRLGELFF.

V gene TRBV7-9 combines with J gene TRBJ2-2; possible D gene TRBD2, 5 bases. Trimming left V 6 bases short and J 4 bases short, with 15 bases between. Germline V gene sequence: CDR1 SEHNR, CDR2 FQNEAQ (reference sequence). The CDR3 spans 15 residues. The CDR3 DNA reads as TGTGCCAGCAGAAATTTCTTAGGGAGCACCGGGGAGCTGTTTTTT. It is translated as CASRNFLGSTGELFF.

DNA of the CDR3: TGCGCCAGCAGCTTTATGCTACAGTATGAAGCTTTCTTT. The encoded protein is CASSFMLQYEAFF. This chain joins TRBV5-1 and TRBJ1-1; D is ambiguous. Germline CDR1 is SGHRS and CDR2 is YFSETQ. V lost 2 bases and J 7 bases, leaving 12 bases between the germline ends. This CDR3 comprises 13 residues.

In this sample, this clonotype turned up once. A read error may account for a junction end that differs from germline. This chain links TRBV7-2 with TRBJ1-2; D is uncertain. CDR1 and CDR2 (germline): SGHTA, FQGNSA. The CDR3 spans 13 residues. The CDR3 coding sequence is TGTGCCAGCAGCTTCGATGGAAACTATGGCTACATCTTC. It yields the protein CASSFDGNYGYIF.

V and J are TRBV6-6 and TRBJ2-7; perhaps TRBD2 as D (6 bases). The CDR3 has 12 amino acids. V lost 6 bases to trimming and J lost 6 bases, with 12 bases between them. CDR1 and CDR2 (germline): MNHNY, SVGAGI (reference sequence). The CDR3 DNA follows: TGTGCCAGCAGCATAGGGGACTCCGAGCAGTACTTC. Translated: CASSIGDSEQYF.

The genes are TRBV7-2 and TRBJ1-1; tentative D call: TRBD1 (6 bases). The germline CDR1 and CDR2 sequences are SGHTA and FQGNSA. V was pared by 5 bases and J by 3 bases, with 22 bases between. This CDR3 is built from 17 residues. The CDR3 is CASSQGSQGREDTEAFF. CDR3 sequence (DNA): TGTGCCAGCAGCCAAGGGTCGCAGGGGAGGGAGGACACTGAAGCTTTCTTT.

The V and J genes are TRBV6-5 and TRBJ1-6; 8 bases line up with TRBD1. The length of the CDR3 is 14 residues. V lost 4 bases to trimming and J lost 10 bases; unmatched junction nucleotides: 6. Germline values: CDR1 MNHEY, CDR2 SVGAGI. CDR3 protein: CASSWDRMQSPLHF. The CDR3 region has the DNA TGTGCCAGCAGTTGGGACAGGATGCAATCACCCCTCCACTTT.

V usage is TRBV27 and J usage is TRBJ1-6, with unresolved D. With 2 bases removed from V and 4 bases from J, the gap between germline ends came to 12 bases. Germline-derived CDR1 and CDR2 are MNHEY and SMNVEV (reference sequence). The CDR3 consists of 16 residues. CDR3 protein: CASSLRASLYNSPLHF. The CDR3 DNA reads as TGTGCCAGCAGTTTACGGGCCAGTTTATATAATTCACCCCTCCACTTT.

This clonotype was seen only a few times. The rearrangement links TRBV20-1 to TRBJ1-1, with D unclear. The CDR3 loop spans 15 amino acids. From germline, CDR1 is DFQATT and CDR2 SNEGSKA (reference sequence). Trimming took 6 bases from V and 7 from J, leaving 24 bases between them. CDR3 loop: CSAHEYGGEGGEAFF. The CDR3 DNA reads as TGCAGTGCCCACGAATATGGTGGGGAGGGCGGTGAAGCTTTCTTT.

The chain combines TRBV6-5 with TRBJ2-7; D might be TRBD2 (6 bases). Between the trimmed V and J ends, which lost 6 bases and 0 bases, there was a span of 12 bases. Per the germline V gene, CDR1 is MNHEY and CDR2 is SVGAGI. The length of the CDR3 is 14 residues. DNA of the CDR3: TGTGCCAGCAGGGGAGGTGGGAACTCCTACGAGCAGTACTTC. This translates into CASRGGGNSYEQYF.

J is TRBJ2-7 and V is TRBV4-3; 8 bases match TRBD1. The CDR3 consists of 15 residues. Germline trimming cut 0 bases from V and 3 bases from J; bases unmatched to any gene: 4. Germline lookup yields CDR1 LGHNA and CDR2 YSLEER. The CDR3 reads CASSQDNRGFYEQYF. The DNA for the CDR3 is TGCGCCAGCAGCCAAGATAACAGGGGGTTCTACGAGCAGTACTTC.

The V gene is TRBV12-3 or TRBV12-4, the J gene TRBJ2-3, with D possibly TRBD2 on 5 matching bases. V lost 6 bases, J lost 0 bases, and 10 bases lay in between. This CDR3 region has 14 residues. The CDR3 loop reads CASSPGGSTDTQYF. The CDR3 region has the DNA TGTGCCAGCAGCCCCGGCGGGAGCACAGATACGCAGTATTTT.

The J gene is TRBJ2-2, the V gene TRBV7-2; D is unclear. This CDR3 contains 13 residues. The germline gives CDR1 SGHTA, CDR2 FQGNSA. V lost 5 bases and J lost 7, with 11 bases in between. CDR3 residues: CASSPRWGGELFF. In DNA, the CDR3 is TGTGCCAGCAGCCCGAGGTGGGGCGGGGAGCTGTTTTTT. Drawing the rest from reference TRBV7-2 and TRBJ2-2, the complete variable domain is GAGVSQSPSNKVTEKGKDVELRCDPISGHTALYWYRQSLGQGLEFLIYFQGNSAPDKSGLPSDRFSAERTGGSVSTLTIQRTQQEDSAVYLCASSPRWGGELFFGEGSRLTVL.

The chain combines TRBV10-3 with TRBJ2-7; D is perhaps TRBD1 (7 bases). The V gene's germline CDR1 is ENHRY and CDR2 SYGVKD. Trimming removed 2 bases at V and 1 base at J, with 12 bases between. The CDR3 consists of 15 residues. CDR3 loop: CAISEGRGASYEQYF. CDR3 DNA sequence: TGTGCCATCAGTGAGGGCAGGGGGGCATCCTACGAGCAGTACTTC.

The chain combines TRBV7-9 with TRBJ1-2; D unclear. CDR3 length: 12 residues. V was cut by 3 bases and J by 6 bases, with 8 bases left in between. From germline, CDR1 is SEHNR and CDR2 FQNEAQ (reference sequence). CDR3 nucleotides: TGTGCCAGCAGCTTCCCCTCACATGGCTACACCTTC. Translation: CASSFPSHGYTF.

The rearrangement joins TRBV7-2 to TRBJ2-2; tentative D call: TRBD1 (6 bases). The CDR3 consists of 15 residues. Deletions cut 1 base from V and 0 bases from J, with 6 bases between. Germline assignment: CDR1 SGHTA and CDR2 FQGNSA. The CDR3 bases are TGTGCCAGCAGCTTAGGACAGGCGAACACCGGGGAGCTGTTTTTT. It encodes CASSLGQANTGELFF.

CDR3 amino acids: CASSPYRESYEQYF. CDR3 in DNA: TGTGCCAGCAGCCCTTACAGGGAAAGCTACGAGCAGTACTTC. The rearrangement uses TRBV7-2 and TRBJ2-7, with a possible D match to TRBD1 (6 bases). With 5 bases removed from V and 3 bases from J, the gap between germline ends came to 14 bases. The germline V gene encodes CDR1 SGHTA and CDR2 FQGNSA. The CDR3 is 14 residues long.

In the case of this clonotype: Mismatch with germline at one junction end may stem from a read error. The rearrangement joins TRBV25-1 to TRBJ2-3; D gene ambiguous. Germline V gives CDR1 MGHDK, CDR2 SYGVNS. This CDR3 has 13 residues. In DNA, the CDR3 is TGTGCCAGCAGGGAATATGGCACAGATACGCAGTATTTT. It specifies CASREYGTDTQYF.

This clonotype was recorded once. This CDR3 is CASSLADTQYF. In DNA form, the CDR3 reads TGTGCCAGCAGCTTAGCGGATACGCAGTATTTT. The rearrangement uses TRBV11-3 and TRBJ2-3; D ambiguous. This CDR3 has 11 amino acids. In germline, CDR1 is SGHNT, CDR2 YENEEA. V was shortened by 1 base and J by 6 bases, with 2 bases between the two germline ends.

CDR3 loop: CASSPSSVRRGQTYNEQFF. The CDR3 nucleotides are TGTGCCAGCAGCCCCTCGAGTGTAAGGAGAGGACAAACATACAATGAGCAGTTCTTC. V is TRBV4-2 and J is TRBJ2-1; TRBD1 might be the D (5 bases). Germline V gene lookup returns CDR1 LGHNA and CDR2 YNFKEQ. This CDR3 has 19 residues. Trimming shortened V by 4 bases and J by 4 bases, and 26 bases separated the two germline ends.

This chain connects TRBV18 to TRBJ2-7, with TRBD2 matching over 8 bases. J gave up 6 bases and V 3 bases, and 7 bases lay outside the gene matches. In germline, CDR1 is KGHSH, CDR2 LQKENI. This CDR3 region has 14 residues. The CDR3 region is CASSPPGLEGEQYF. The CDR3 region has the DNA TGTGCCAGCTCACCTCCGGGACTAGAAGGCGAGCAGTACTTC.

The chain has TRBV11-3 and TRBJ1-2, with D uncertain. Trimming pared 0 bases from V and 6 bases from J, leaving 8 bases between. Germline-derived CDR1 and CDR2 are SGHNT and YENEEA. The CDR3 contains 13 residues. In DNA form, the CDR3 reads TGTGCCAGCAGCTTAGATCGTCAGCATGGCTACACCTTC. Protein: CASSLDRQHGYTF.

The genes are TRBV6-2 or TRBV6-3 and TRBJ1-6, with 7 bases aligning to TRBD1. The CDR3 runs 17 residues. Trimming took 5 bases from V and 6 from J; bases not matched to a gene: 13. Per the germline V gene, CDR1 is MNHEY and CDR2 is SVGEGT. DNA of the CDR3: TGTGCCAGCAGTAGAGGGACAGCGCCTCCGTCTAATTCACCCCTCCACTTT. Its protein product is CASSRGTAPPSNSPLHF.

The J gene is TRBJ2-3, the V gene TRBV10-3; 7 bases are shared with TRBD1. The CDR3 length is 17 residues. From germline, CDR1 is ENHRY and CDR2 SYGVKD. The ends lost 3 bases at V and 1 base at J; junction bases unmatched: 10. Here the CDR3 reads CAISDRPIGGGTDTQYF. The CDR3 DNA is TGTGCCATCAGTGACCGCCCTATAGGGGGCGGCACAGATACGCAGTATTTT.

A few counts support this clonotype. The chain uses TRBV29-1 and TRBJ2-3; 13 positions agree with TRBD2. CDR1 and CDR2 from the germline V gene are SQVTM and ANQGSEA. The V segment lost 3 bases and the J segment 2 bases; nucleotides outside the gene matches: 8. The CDR3 is made up of 17 amino acids. As DNA, the CDR3 is TGCAGCGTTGAGGGACTAGCGGGGTGGGGTAACACAGATACGCAGTATTTT. Translating it yields CSVEGLAGWGNTDTQYF.

The genes are TRBV7-2 and TRBJ2-5; weak D call: TRBD2 (5 bases). The V gene lost 4 bases and the J gene lost 2 bases, with 14 bases spanning the gap. The CDR3 is 15 amino acids. Germline assignment: CDR1 SGHTA and CDR2 FQGNSA. Here the CDR3 DNA reads TGTGCCAGCAGCTCCCGCTTAGGGAGTCAAGAGACCCAGTACTTC. Translated, it gives CASSSRLGSQETQYF.

The chain joins TRBV20-1 to TRBJ1-5; TRBD1 is a possible D gene (6 bases). V was pared by 6 bases and J by 7 bases, with 16 bases between. CDR1 and CDR2 (germline): DFQATT, SNEGSKA (reference sequence). The CDR3 spans 13 residues. Written as DNA, the CDR3 is TGCAGTGCCTTCAGGGGAATAGGGCAGCCCCAGCATTTT. Translation: CSAFRGIGQPQHF.

In its sample, this clonotype was seen once. The chain combines TRBV4-3 with TRBJ1-1; 7 nucleotides align to TRBD1. V dropped 0 bases and J dropped 3; count of bases not matched to a gene: 4. Germline V CDR1 and CDR2: LGHNA, YSLEER. The CDR3 contains 15 residues. The CDR3 protein is CASSQDPGGYTEAFF. The CDR3 DNA is TGCGCCAGCAGCCAAGATCCAGGGGGATACACTGAAGCTTTCTTT.

The genes are TRBV29-1 and TRBJ2-3; D is unresolved. Looked up from germline, CDR1 is SQVTM and CDR2 is ANQGSEA. V was cut by 4 bases and J by 1 base, with 6 bases left in between. The CDR3 length is 12 residues. The CDR3 region is CSVGFRTDTQYF. CDR3 sequence (DNA): TGCAGCGTTGGGTTCCGCACAGATACGCAGTATTTT.

This sequence joins TRBV5-1 and TRBJ2-3; 7 positions agree with TRBD2. The germline V gene encodes CDR1 SGHRS and CDR2 YFSETQ. V shed 4 bases, J shed 0 bases, and the junction held 5 bases outside the gene matches. The CDR3 runs to 15 residues. CDR3 region: CASSNPRESTDTQYF. The CDR3 bases are TGCGCCAGCAGCAACCCGCGGGAGAGCACAGATACGCAGTATTTT.